What follows is one T cell receptor beta chain and its context. Its antigen is currently not known. No base quality information exists; no much larger clone differs at one position. Sequenced on an Illumina HiSeq 1500. The raw public data were reprocessed by TCRdb itself: fastp quality trimming at Q25, MiXCR clonotype calling, in-frame beta chains only. Each entry is one CDR3 protein sequence, shown with its most common DNA and genes. This sample gives 560,000 or so distinct CDR3 sequences in total; about 15% of them show up just once. The top ten constitute approximately 24% of the sample. This sample was taken from a study of T cell repertoires in cytomegalovirus infection (dated by TCRdb to between 2018 and 2021). Turning to the overall study: The HLA type of each donor mattered for the analysis, because public TCR beta signatures pointed to carriage of CMV infection along with the matching HLA type. The investigation overall reported the following: The ex vivo response was dominated by HLA-C-restricted CMV-specific TCR beta clonotypes, which also provided the single most frequent clonotype in two of eight donors. Cumulative frequency of public TCR beta family members discriminated carriers of CMV infection plus the relevant HLA type in this cohort and an independent approximately 370-donor cohort.

Trimming removed 3 bases from V and 4 bases from J, leaving 15 bases between the germline ends. Including the terminal cysteine and phenylalanine, the CDR3 comprises 15 residues. Only the CDR3 portion is preserved as DNA: 45 bases, with reading frame beginning at the first base. From the germline V gene, CDR1 is LGHNA and CDR2 is YNFKEQ. Sequenced material: CD8+ T cells from PBMCs. The sequence came from a human donor in good health (CMV status not recorded). Some clones in this sample may be carry-over from other donors' samples. The rearranged segments are TRBV4-2 and TRBJ1-2, and possibly TRBD1, on 5 matching bases. The CDR3 protein sequence reads: CASSHELGGTYGYTF. DNA sequence: TGTGCCAGCAGCCACGAACTGGGGGGTACCTATGGCTACACCTTC.